Listed here is a single TCR beta chain. The data belong to a study of regulatory T cells in long-lasting Graves disease. In building TCR beta libraries, iRepertoire HTBI primers were used together with Arm-PCR of CDR3 regions. Using its own MiXCR run on the multiplex PCR reads, TCRdb lists one record per CDR3 protein. The sample lists over 300,000 distinct CDR3 sequences, 15% to 18% occurring once. V was shortened by 5 bases and J by 2 bases, with 16 bases between the two germline ends. CDR1 is MNHEY and CDR2 is SMNVEV in the germline V gene (reference sequence). CDR3 length: 15 residues. Documented time point: newly diagnosed GD, antithyroid drugs for less than 3 months. With RNA extracted from PBMCs as input, the TCR library was made. Doctors identified Graves' disease using the American Thyroid Association guidelines.

Material: peripheral blood mononuclear cells (PBMCs), obtained at new diagnosis, from a patient treated with antithyroid drugs. The receptor comes from a female donor with Graves disease. The rearrangement uses TRBV27 and TRBJ2-7, with D uncertain. The CDR3 DNA reads as TGTGCCAGCAGTCTCCAGGACGGAGTAACCTACGAGCAGTACTTC. Its translation is CASSLQDGVTYEQYF.